Listed here are 30 T cell receptor beta chains from one sample, sequenced in a study of cytomegalovirus exposure and HLA in healthy donors. This PCR relied on a set of 60 Vbeta primers and 13 Jbeta primers. The repertoire was sequenced with immunoSEQ multiplex PCR; TCRdb's copy has only in-frame clones and lacks some. The sample consists of tens of thousands of clones, around 70% of them appearing once. The specimen sequenced was PBMCs. The receptors were sampled from a human donor in good health.

V is TRBV7-9 and J is TRBJ2-7, with a tentative D call TRBD2 (5 bases). CDR1 is SEHNR and CDR2 is FQNEAQ in the germline V gene (reference sequence). Trimming shortened V by 5 bases and J by 2 bases, and 16 bases separated the two germline ends. The CDR3 length is 15 residues. The CDR3: CASSDPGKDPYEQYF. The CDR3 DNA reads TGTGCCAGCAGCGATCCGGGAAAGGACCCCTACGAGCAGTACTTC.

This clone appeared once. The rearrangement joins TRBV7-9 to TRBJ1-3, with D possibly being TRBD1 (6 bases). Germline V gene data show CDR1 as SEHNR and CDR2 as FQNEAQ (reference sequence). The CDR3 has 15 residues. The V and J ends lost 5 bases and 5 bases respectively, with 16 bases between them. Here the CDR3 reads CASSPQGSGRNTIYF. CDR3 DNA sequence: TGTGCCAGCAGCCCACAGGGTTCCGGGAGAAACACCATATATTTT.

Note on this clone: A junction boundary mismatches the germline segment, possibly from a read error. This sequence joins TRBV7-9 and TRBJ1-4; D remains ambiguous. The CDR3 extends over 13 amino acids. Per germline, CDR1 SEHNR and CDR2 FQNEAQ (reference sequence). CDR3 coding DNA: TGTGCCAGCAGCTTAGTCCCTAACGAAAAACTGTTTTTT. Amino acids: CASSLVPNEKLFF. Full variable domain (rest looked up from reference TRBV7-9 and TRBJ1-4): DTGVSQNPRHKITKRGQNVTFRCDPISEHNRLYWYRQTLGQGPEFLTYFQNEAQLEKSRLLSDRFSAERPKGSFSTLEIQRTEQGDSAMYLCASSLVPNEKLFFGSGTQLSVL.

A note on this clone: The junction departs from germline at one end; a sequencing error may be responsible. The CDR3 protein is CASSRDRDETFF. The CDR3, as DNA: TGTGCCAGCAGCAGGGACAGGGATGAAACTTTCTTT. This chain connects TRBV6-1 to TRBJ1-1; 9 positions match TRBD1. The germline V gene encodes CDR1 MNHNS and CDR2 SASEGT. CDR3 length: 12 amino acids.

The J gene is TRBJ2-7, the V gene TRBV10-3; 9 bases map to TRBD2. The germline V gene has CDR1 ENHRY and CDR2 SYGVKD. The length of the CDR3 is 14 residues. The ends lost 2 bases at V and 7 bases at J; junction bases unmatched: 6. The CDR3 DNA sequence: TGTGCCATCAGTGAGATAGCGGGAGTAGGAGAGCAGTACTTC. It yields the protein CAISEIAGVGEQYF.

The J gene is TRBJ2-7, the V gene TRBV5-1; tentative D call: TRBD2 (6 bases). This CDR3 comprises 15 residues. Per germline, CDR1 SGHRS and CDR2 YFSETQ. Trimming took 2 bases from V and 0 from J, leaving 12 bases between them. The DNA for the CDR3 is TGCGCCAGCAGCTTTAATCCCGGGAGCTCCTACGAGCAGTACTTC. Residues: CASSFNPGSSYEQYF.

This clone has just a few counts. The same CDR3 also results from other DNA sequences found in this sample. This chain links TRBV13 with TRBJ2-4; D gene ambiguous. CDR1 is PRHDT and CDR2 is FYEKMQ in the germline V gene (reference sequence). V was pared by 5 bases and J by 4 bases, with 3 bases between. The CDR3 is made up of 11 amino acids. The CDR3 here is CASSLKNIQYF. The DNA of the CDR3 is TGTGCCAGCAGCCTAAAAAACATTCAGTACTTC.

In this sample, this clone turned up once. The gene calls are TRBV27 and TRBJ2-6; D is uncertain. The CDR3 extends over 15 amino acids. The germline V and J ends were trimmed by 5 bases and 2 bases, with 10 bases remaining between them. Germline CDR1 is MNHEY and CDR2 is SMNVEV (reference sequence). The CDR3 sequence is CASSLQLTGANVLTF. The DNA for the CDR3 is TGTGCCAGCAGTCTTCAACTCACTGGGGCCAACGTCCTGACTTTC.

The chain is built from TRBV7-2 and TRBJ2-7; a possible D gene is TRBD2 (6 bases). This CDR3 region has 14 residues. Germline CDR1 reads SGHTA; CDR2 reads FQGNSA. V was pared by 4 bases and J by 4 bases, with 14 bases between. The CDR3 DNA sequence: TGTGCCAGCAGCTCCCTCCCGACTAGGTACGAGCAGTACTTC. Protein: CASSSLPTRYEQYF.

The CDR3 DNA reads as TGTGCCAGCAGCCAGTCCGGGACTGTCAATGAGCAGTTCTTC. It is translated as CASSQSGTVNEQFF. The chain combines TRBV14 with TRBJ2-1; a possible D gene is TRBD2 (6 bases). Trimming left V 3 bases short and J 6 bases short, with 12 bases between. CDR3 length equals 14 residues. Germline V gene data show CDR1 as SGHDN and CDR2 as FVKESK.

The V and J genes are TRBV7-8 and TRBJ2-7; weak D call: TRBD1 (6 bases). The germline CDR1 and CDR2 sequences are SGHVS and FQNEAQ. The CDR3 contains 15 residues. Trimming took 4 bases from V and 1 from J, leaving 14 bases between them. The CDR3 bases are TGTGCCAGCAGCTACCCCTCCGGGACATCCTACGAGCAGTACTTC. Residues: CASSYPSGTSYEQYF. The full variable domain, in which reference TRBV7-8 and TRBJ2-7 provide the parts outside the CDR3, is GAGVSQSPRYKVAKRGQDVALRCDPISGHVSLFWYQQALGQGPEFLTYFQNEAQLDKSGLPSDRFFAERPEGSVSTLKIQRTQQEDSAVYLCASSYPSGTSYEQYFGPGTRLTVT.

The genes are TRBV27 and TRBJ1-2, with D possibly TRBD1 on 5 matching bases. The CDR3 is 15 residues long. Trimming took 0 bases from V and 1 from J, leaving 9 bases between them. Germline V lookup: CDR1 MNHEY, CDR2 SMNVEV (reference sequence). The chain's CDR3 is CASSLSRGNNYGYTF. In DNA, the CDR3 is TGTGCCAGCAGTTTATCCCGGGGGAATAACTATGGCTACACCTTC.

This chain joins TRBV5-1 and TRBJ1-2; 7 bases are shared with TRBD1. The CDR3 spans 13 residues. Germline CDR1 is SGHRS and CDR2 is YFSETQ. After removal of 5 bases from V and 3 bases from J, the junction contained 4 bases not matched to a gene. DNA for the CDR3: TGCGCCAGCAGTTTTACAGGGGACTATGGCTACACCTTC. This gives the protein CASSFTGDYGYTF. Combining the CDR3 with reference TRBV5-1 and TRBJ1-2 gives the whole variable domain KAGVTQTPRYLIKTRGQQVTLSCSPISGHRSVSWYQQTPGQGLQFLFEYFSETQRNKGNFPGRFSGRQFSNSRSEMNVSTLELGDSALYLCASSFTGDYGYTFGSGTRLTVV.

This clone has only a few counts. V gene TRBV6-5 combines with J gene TRBJ2-7, with TRBD1 identical over 8 bases. This CDR3 is 15 amino acids long. After removal of 6 bases from V and 1 base from J, the junction contained 8 bases not matched to a gene. Germline lookup yields CDR1 MNHEY and CDR2 SVGAGI. In DNA, the CDR3 is TGTGCCAGCAGCCCCCTTGGGACAGGATCCTACGAGCAGTACTTC. Residues: CASSPLGTGSYEQYF.

This clone has only a few counts. V gene TRBV5-1 combines with J gene TRBJ2-3, with a tentative D call TRBD1 (7 bases). The CDR3 runs to 14 residues. The V gene lost 2 bases and the J gene lost 6 bases, with 13 bases spanning the gap. Germline CDR1 is SGHRS and CDR2 is YFSETQ. The CDR3 is CASSFGQEGDTQYF. CDR3 nucleotides: TGCGCCAGCAGCTTCGGACAGGAGGGGGATACGCAGTATTTT.

This clone was observed once. The chain combines TRBV15 with TRBJ1-2; no firm D call. The CDR3 sequence is 14 residues long. Trimming cost V 0 bases and J 12 bases, with 17 bases left between them. The germline gives CDR1 LNHNV, CDR2 YYDKDF (reference sequence). The CDR3 region is CATSRDSEFRYHTF. Written as DNA, the CDR3 is TGTGCCACCAGCAGAGATAGTGAATTTCGTTACCACACCTTC.

V usage is TRBV4-1 and J usage is TRBJ2-1; 8 bases are shared with TRBD2. This CDR3 has 16 amino acids. Germline-derived CDR1 and CDR2 are MGHRA and YSYEKL. The J segment lost 6 bases and the V segment lost 1 base, leaving 8 bases of the junction unmatched. CDR3 residues: CASSQASGREANEQFF. CDR3 DNA: TGCGCCAGCAGCCAAGCAAGCGGGAGAGAGGCCAATGAGCAGTTCTTC.

V is TRBV7-8 and J is TRBJ2-5; D might be TRBD2 (5 bases). This CDR3 is built from 16 residues. V gave up 0 bases and J gave up 5 bases, with 16 bases separating them. Germline CDR1 SGHVS, CDR2 FQNEAQ. The DNA for the CDR3 is TGTGCCAGCAGCTTAGCGTGGCTAGCTGGGCGGGAGACCCAGTACTTC. It is translated as CASSLAWLAGRETQYF. Based on the CDR3 plus reference TRBV7-8 and TRBJ2-5, the full variable domain is GAGVSQSPRYKVAKRGQDVALRCDPISGHVSLFWYQQALGQGPEFLTYFQNEAQLDKSGLPSDRFFAERPEGSVSTLKIQRTQQEDSAVYLCASSLAWLAGRETQYFGPGTRLLVL.

The chain couples TRBV28 to TRBJ1-1, with D tentatively TRBD1 (5 bases). The CDR3 has 15 residues. Trimming cost V 5 bases and J 4 bases, with 17 bases left between them. Germline lookup yields CDR1 MDHEN and CDR2 SYDVKM. CDR3: CASSPTWGPLTEAFF. The CDR3 DNA is TGTGCCAGCAGTCCCACTTGGGGCCCCCTCACTGAAGCTTTCTTT.

The chain links TRBV27 to TRBJ2-5, with 10 nucleotides matching TRBD2. This CDR3 is built from 16 residues. The V segment lost 5 bases and the J segment 3 bases; nucleotides outside the gene matches: 9. Per the germline V gene, CDR1 is MNHEY and CDR2 is SMNVEV (reference sequence). The CDR3 nucleotides are TGTGCCAGCAGTGTTCGGTGGAGCGGGAGGGAAGAGACCCAGTACTTC. Translated, it gives CASSVRWSGREETQYF.

The V and J genes are TRBV27 and TRBJ1-1, with unresolved D. V was cut by 7 bases and J by 0 bases, with 6 bases left in between. The CDR3 consists of 12 residues. The germline CDR1 and CDR2 sequences are MNHEY and SMNVEV (reference sequence). CDR3 sequence (DNA): TGTGCCAGCATTGCGGTGAACACTGAAGCTTTCTTT. Protein: CASIAVNTEAFF.

This CDR3 reads CASSLMGRGNSYEQYF. The CDR3 nucleotides read TGTGCCAGCAGCCTAATGGGCAGGGGAAACTCCTACGAGCAGTACTTC. This chain links TRBV11-3 with TRBJ2-7; the D gene is possibly TRBD1 (6 bases). The CDR3 totals 16 residues. V lost 5 bases to trimming and J lost 0 bases, with 17 bases between them. Germline-derived CDR1 and CDR2 are SGHNT and YENEEA.

The V call is TRBV5-8, the J call TRBJ2-1; D gene ambiguous. Per the germline V gene, CDR1 is SGHTS and CDR2 is YDEGEE. V was pared by 0 bases and J by 4 bases, with 8 bases between. CDR3 length: 14 amino acids. CDR3 nucleotides: TGTGCCAGCAGCTTGGAGACTTATTACAATGAGCAGTTCTTC. As protein: CASSLETYYNEQFF.

The chain links TRBV5-8 to TRBJ2-7; 8 nucleotides match TRBD1. CDR1 and CDR2 (germline): SGHTS, YDEGEE. Trimming at V came to 3 bases and at J to 7 bases, leaving 15 bases not matched to a gene. There are 16 residues in the CDR3. The CDR3 nucleotides are TGTGCCAGCAGCTCCCTCCCAGGGGGCGCGAAGGATGAGCAGTACTTC. Encoded protein: CASSSLPGGAKDEQYF.

The chain uses TRBV10-3 and TRBJ2-7; a possible D gene is TRBD2 (5 bases). CDR3 size: 14 residues. The germline V gene encodes CDR1 ENHRY and CDR2 SYGVKD. Deletions cut 2 bases from V and 2 bases from J, with 10 bases between. In nucleotides, the CDR3 is TGTGCCATCAGTGAGCGGGGTTCCACCTACGAGCAGTACTTC. This translates into CAISERGSTYEQYF.

This chain joins TRBV11-1 and TRBJ1-1, with D possibly matching TRBD1 (5 bases). Trimming left V 4 bases short and J 5 bases short, with 14 bases between. This CDR3 has 14 amino acids. In germline, CDR1 is SGHAT, CDR2 FQDESV (reference sequence). The CDR3 region has the DNA TGTGCCAGCAGCTCCATAAGGCCAGGGACTGAAGCTTTCTTT. Amino acids: CASSSIRPGTEAFF.

The sample holds a few counts of this clone. The rearrangement joins TRBV28 to TRBJ1-5; D is undetermined. CDR1 and CDR2 from the germline V gene are MDHEN and SYDVKM. Trimming took 2 bases from V and 4 from J, leaving 18 bases between them. This CDR3 has 17 residues. The CDR3 loop reads CASSLDGVEVRNQPQHF. The DNA of the CDR3 is TGTGCCAGCAGTTTAGATGGGGTGGAGGTGCGAAATCAGCCCCAGCATTTT.

The chain couples TRBV28 to TRBJ2-7, with D maybe TRBD2 (5 bases). The CDR3 has 17 amino acids. With 1 base removed from V and 1 base from J, the gap between germline ends came to 17 bases. The germline V gene encodes CDR1 MDHEN and CDR2 SYDVKM. The CDR3 loop is CASSLLNGRRGSYEQYF. CDR3 DNA: TGTGCCAGCAGTTTATTGAACGGACGGAGAGGGTCCTACGAGCAGTACTTC.

The chain links TRBV7-3 to TRBJ2-3, with 9 bases identical to TRBD2. The length of the CDR3 is 15 residues. Germline V gene lookup returns CDR1 SGHTA and CDR2 FQGTGA. Unmatched junction bases numbered 9, after V lost 5 bases and J lost 6 bases. The CDR3 sequence is CASSLQREVSDTQYF. Written as DNA, the CDR3 is TGTGCCAGCAGCCTCCAGCGGGAGGTTTCGGATACGCAGTATTTT.

The chain is built from TRBV19 and TRBJ1-4; perhaps TRBD1 as D (5 bases). This CDR3 region has 15 residues. The germline V and J ends were trimmed by 5 bases and 4 bases, with 14 bases remaining between them. Germline V lookup: CDR1 LNHDA, CDR2 SQIVND (reference sequence). CDR3 nucleotide sequence: TGTGCCAGTAGTGTCTCGACAGCCCGTAATGAAAAACTGTTTTTT. Its protein is CASSVSTARNEKLFF.